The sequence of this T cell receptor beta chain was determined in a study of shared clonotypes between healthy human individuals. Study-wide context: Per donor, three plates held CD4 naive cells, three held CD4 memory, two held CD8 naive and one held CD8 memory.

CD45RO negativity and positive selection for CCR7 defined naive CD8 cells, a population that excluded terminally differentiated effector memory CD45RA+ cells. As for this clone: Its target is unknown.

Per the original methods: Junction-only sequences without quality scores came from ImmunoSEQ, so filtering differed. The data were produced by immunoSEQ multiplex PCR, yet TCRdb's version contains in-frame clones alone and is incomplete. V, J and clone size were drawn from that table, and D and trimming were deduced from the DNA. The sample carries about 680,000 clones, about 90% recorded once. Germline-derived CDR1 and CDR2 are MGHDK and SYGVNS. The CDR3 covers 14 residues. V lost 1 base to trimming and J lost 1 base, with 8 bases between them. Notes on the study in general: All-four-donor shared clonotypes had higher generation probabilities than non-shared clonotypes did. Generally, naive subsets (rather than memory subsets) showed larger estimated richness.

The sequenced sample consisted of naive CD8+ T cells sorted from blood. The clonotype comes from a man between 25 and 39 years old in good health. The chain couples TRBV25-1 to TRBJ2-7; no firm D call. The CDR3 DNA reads TGTGCCAGCAGTGAATTTTCTCCGTCCTACGAGCAGTACTTC. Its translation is CASSEFSPSYEQYF.